This T cell receptor beta chain is from a study of tumor-infiltrating lymphocytes in oesophageal squamous cell carcinoma. Germline V gene lookup returns CDR1 SGHTA and CDR2 FQGNSA. The CDR3 has 14 amino acids. TCRdb reprocessed the PCR reads via MiXCR and lists one record per CDR3 protein. The sample contains more than 15,000 distinct CDR3 sequences, about 51% of which appear only once. The TCR originated in a female donor with esophageal squamous cell carcinoma. This rearrangement joins TRBV7-2 to TRBJ2-7, with 10 bases that match TRBD2. The DNA end is a closer match to TRBJ2-5, so the J assignment may be wrong. The sample taken for sequencing was normal esophageal tissue next to the tumor. CDR3 region: CASSLTSGEETQYF. CDR3 in DNA: TGTGCCAGCAGCTTAACTAGCGGGGAGGAGACCCAGTACTTC.